A selection of T cell receptor beta chains follows, all from one sample in a study of molecular identifiers for immune sequencing clone quantification. TCRdb itself ran the PCR reads through MiXCR, one entry per CDR3 protein. This sample has a few hundred thousand distinct CDR3 sequences; 24% occur once, and the top ten carry about 0.7%. Material: naive CD8+ T cells from blood, with Jurkat cell RNA spiked in. The receptor source for this set is a human donor in good health. Some libraries in this study had Jurkat cell RNA spiked in. Both conserved end residues are part of each CDR3. D genes are given only for firm matches. Some rows mark clone size as missing; the rest say once, few, many or name a class of expanded clone.

D gene,J gene,V gene,clone size,CDR3 protein,CDR3 DNA
NA,TRBJ2-7,TRBV5-6,many,CASSVSVGTRAYEQYF,TGTGCCAGCAGCGTGAGTGTTGGGACACGAGCCTACGAGCAGTACTTC
TRBD2,TRBJ2-7,TRBV20-1,NA,CSARSIAGFTYEQYF,TGCAGTGCTAGATCAATAGCGGGATTCACCTACGAGCAGTACTTC
NA,TRBJ1-2,TRBV7-6,NA,CASSPRAGTYGYTF,TGTGCCAGCAGCCCGAGGGCAGGGACCTATGGGTACACCTTC
TRBD1,TRBJ1-4,TRBV13,NA,CASSSTTGVSGEKLFF,TGTGCCAGCAGCTCGACCACAGGGGTTAGTGGTGAAAAACTGTTTTTT
TRBD1,TRBJ2-1,TRBV5-8,many,CASSLAPGQNYNEQFF,TGTGCCAGCAGCTTGGCACCGGGACAGAACTACAATGAGCAGTTCTTC
TRBD2,TRBJ2-5,TRBV19,NA,CASSGSGRDQETQYF,TGTGCCAGTAGTGGGAGCGGGAGGGACCAAGAGACCCAGTACTTC
NA,TRBJ2-1,TRBV30,NA,CAWSVARGSEQFF,TGTGCCTGGAGTGTAGCCAGGGGAAGTGAGCAGTTCTTC
NA,TRBJ2-3,TRBV20-1,few,CSASSLDGARGDTQYF,TGCAGTGCTAGCTCCCTCGACGGGGCGCGGGGAGATACGCAGTATTTT
NA,TRBJ2-1,TRBV9,NA,CASSVGSVEQFF,TGTGCCAGCAGCGTAGGGTCCGTAGAGCAGTTCTTC
NA,TRBJ1-1,TRBV5-1,NA,CASSLAQGFHTEAFF,TGCGCCAGCAGCTTGGCCCAGGGTTTTCACACTGAAGCTTTCTTT
NA,TRBJ2-7,TRBV29-1,NA,CSVLDTEQYF,TGCAGCGTCCTAGACACCGAGCAGTACTTC
TRBD2,TRBJ2-5,TRBV12-3/TRBV12-4,NA,CASSLSSGGLQETQYF,TGTGCCAGCAGTTTGTCTAGCGGGGGATTACAAGAGACCCAGTACTTC
NA,TRBJ1-1,TRBV4-3,few,CASSQARGTEAFF,TGCGCCAGCAGCCAAGCCCGAGGCACTGAAGCTTTCTTT
NA,TRBJ2-3,TRBV28,many,CASKRITDTQYF,TGTGCCAGCAAGCGGATCACAGATACGCAGTATTTT
NA,TRBJ1-2,TRBV5-6,many,CASRPGSANYGYTF,TGTGCCAGCAGGCCGGGGTCCGCTAACTATGGCTACACCTTC
NA,TRBJ1-1,TRBV5-5,NA,CASSLLWEGPEAFF,TGTGCCAGCAGCTTGCTCTGGGAGGGGCCTGAAGCTTTCTTT
TRBD1,TRBJ2-3,TRBV29-1,many,CSVEDWTGGQTDTQYF,TGCAGCGTTGAAGACTGGACAGGGGGTCAGACAGATACGCAGTATTTT
TRBD2,TRBJ2-5,TRBV20-1,few,CSALLTSGAFQETQYF,TGCAGTGCCCTCCTGACTAGCGGGGCCTTTCAAGAGACCCAGTACTTC
NA,TRBJ2-2,TRBV29-1,NA,CSVDGGSNTGELFF,TGCAGCGTTGATGGGGGTTCGAACACCGGGGAGCTGTTTTTT
NA,TRBJ1-1,TRBV13,NA,CASSFSGNWNTEAFF,TGTGCCAGCAGCTTTTCGGGGAACTGGAACACTGAAGCTTTCTTT
NA,TRBJ1-1,TRBV20-1,few,CSASRGGRGENTEAFF,TGCAGTGCTTCCCGGGGGGGCAGGGGCGAAAACACTGAAGCTTTCTTT
NA,TRBJ1-5,TRBV28,NA,CASAWTVGNQPQHF,TGTGCCAGCGCCTGGACAGTCGGCAATCAGCCCCAGCATTTT
NA,TRBJ2-3,TRBV29-1,many,CSVATDDIHQGTQYF,TGCAGCGTTGCGACAGACGATATCCACCAAGGGACGCAGTATTTT
NA,TRBJ1-1,TRBV18,few,CASSPVGLTVEYTEAFF,TGTGCCAGCTCCCCCGTCGGGTTGACTGTGGAATACACTGAAGCTTTCTTT
NA,TRBJ2-3,TRBV9,many,CASSVARLSTDTQYF,TGTGCCAGCAGCGTAGCAAGGTTAAGCACAGATACGCAGTATTTT
TRBD2,TRBJ2-7,TRBV5-3,NA,CASSLFSGNYEQYF,TGTGCCAGCAGCTTGTTTAGCGGGAACTACGAGCAGTACTTC
NA,TRBJ2-3,TRBV7-9,many,CASRPGVPLYADTQYF,TGTGCCAGCAGACCAGGGGTTCCCCTTTACGCAGATACGCAGTATTTT
TRBD2,TRBJ2-7,TRBV7-9,NA,CASSFGTSASYEQYF,TGTGCCAGCAGCTTCGGGACTAGCGCCTCCTACGAGCAGTACTTC
NA,TRBJ2-3,TRBV9,many,CASSVGYGADTQYF,TGTGCCAGCAGCGTAGGGTACGGGGCAGATACGCAGTATTTT